This T cell receptor (beta chain) was found in a study of T cells in Graves' hyperthyroidism and ophthalmopathy. Overall study findings and caveats: Most thyroid clonotypes expanded above 0.001 appeared in blood too. The model anticipated ophthalmopathy a median about six months pre-onset.

RNA transcripts yielded amplified TCR beta CDR3 regions. The TCR CDR3 was amplified in a first-round RT-PCR using the HTBI primer set. In TCRdb, the multiplex PCR reads were re-called with MiXCR into one record per CDR3 protein. The sample lists a few hundred thousand distinct CDR3 sequences, about 20% occurring once. Germline loops: CDR1 MNHEY, CDR2 SMNVEV (reference sequence). The CDR3 is made up of 13 amino acids. V was shortened by 8 bases and J by 3 bases, with 11 bases between the two germline ends. This clonotype appeared many times. Its cognate antigen is unknown. The V call is TRBV27, the J call TRBJ2-1; either TRBD1 or TRBD2 may supply D (6 bases each). This TCR was sampled from a man aged 25 to 45 with Graves' ophthalmopathy. The sequencing sample was made of blood. DNA of the CDR3: TGTGCCAGCGGAGGGGGACTCTACAATGAGCAGTTCTTC. As protein: CASGGGLYNEQFF.